This passage covers 28 T cell receptor beta chains from one sample sequenced in a study of T cells expressing NK-cell markers. TCRdb re-called the 5' RACE reads; one entry per CDR3 protein, DNA not given. This repertoire comprises roughly 450,000 distinct CDR3 sequences; its ten largest clones make up approximately 1.5%. Sequencing was performed on blood T cells: a sorted CD56 or NKG2C T cell subset, CD4+ or CD8+ T cells, or bulk PBMC T cells (not recorded which). The receptors shown here come from a woman aged 45-59 years in good health.

The rearrangement uses TRBV10-3 and TRBJ2-7; the TRBD1 assignment by TCRdb is unverifiable without DNA. The CDR3 is 18 residues long. Per germline, CDR1 ENHRY and CDR2 SYGVKD. CDR3 residues: CAISESMAFGGGTYEQYF.

The V gene is TRBV7-9, the J gene TRBJ2-1. Germline assignment: CDR1 SEHNR and CDR2 FQNEAQ (reference sequence). The CDR3 has 14 residues. CDR3: CASSPDGIGNEQFF.

The chain has TRBV7-2 and TRBJ2-1; without DNA, the TCRdb call of TRBD2 cannot be checked. CDR3 length: 17 residues. The germline V gene encodes CDR1 SGHTA and CDR2 FQGNSA. CDR3 residues: CASSLVGLAGGNNEQFF.

The V and J genes are TRBV12-3 or TRBV12-4 and TRBJ2-5. The CDR3 covers 14 residues. The CDR3: CASRATGSRKTQYF.

The chain uses TRBV4-2 and TRBJ2-1. This CDR3 has 14 amino acids. Germline values: CDR1 LGHNA, CDR2 YNFKEQ. This CDR3 is CASSQTSRQGEQFF.

The V call is TRBV4-2, the J call TRBJ2-1; TCRdb designates TRBD1, a call that cannot be tested without DNA. Germline assignment: CDR1 LGHNA and CDR2 YNFKEQ. This CDR3 spans 17 amino acids. The CDR3 sequence: CASSRGPTGVSYNEQFF.

CDR3 in amino acids: CSARGRGRGEAFF. The rearrangement links TRBV20-1 to TRBJ1-1; TCRdb's assignment of TRBD1 cannot be checked, as there is no DNA. The CDR3 extends over 13 amino acids. Looked up from germline, CDR1 is DFQATT and CDR2 is SNEGSKA (reference sequence).

J is TRBJ2-5 and V is TRBV20-1; TCRdb selects TRBD1, and the lack of DNA leaves this call unchecked. CDR3 length: 13 residues. Germline V gene lookup returns CDR1 DFQATT and CDR2 SNEGSKA (reference sequence). This chain's CDR3 is CSALPRGDETQYF.

V usage is TRBV12-3 or TRBV12-4 and J usage is TRBJ1-2; TCRdb picks TRBD1, but there is no DNA to check that call. CDR3 size: 14 residues. The CDR3 region is CASSQPGGKYGYTF.

The genes are TRBV5-1 and TRBJ2-1; TCRdb calls TRBD2, which cannot be checked without DNA. CDR1 is SGHRS, CDR2 YFSETQ, per germline. The CDR3 totals 13 residues. CDR3 in amino acids: CASNSVNTNEQFF.

The chain is built from TRBV2 and TRBJ1-2; there is no DNA to check the TCRdb D call of TRBD1. The germline V gene encodes CDR1 SNHLY and CDR2 FYNNEI. The CDR3 contains 14 residues. This CDR3 is CASTGAVGLEGYTF.

The gene calls are TRBV3-1 and TRBJ2-2; TCRdb gives TRBD2 as the D gene, but with no DNA this cannot be confirmed. The CDR3 contains 17 residues. In germline, CDR1 is LGHDT, CDR2 YNNKEL (reference sequence). CDR3 region: CASSQVAGQPNTGELFF. Complete variable domain (other parts from reference TRBV3-1 and TRBJ2-2): DTAVSQTPKYLVTQMGNDKSIKCEQNLGHDTMYWYKQDSKKFLKIMFSYNNKELIINETVPNRFSPKSPDKAHLNLHINSLELGDSAVYFCASSQVAGQPNTGELFFGEGSRLTVL.

The chain uses TRBV20-1 and TRBJ2-1; TCRdb reports TRBD1, a call that lacks DNA to check it against. The CDR3 is made up of 12 amino acids. Germline CDR1 reads DFQATT; CDR2 reads SNEGSKA (reference sequence). The CDR3 spells CVGTGPYNEQFF.

V is TRBV5-1 and J is TRBJ2-1; TCRdb reports TRBD2, a call that lacks DNA to check it against. The CDR3 totals 18 residues. The germline V gene encodes CDR1 SGHRS and CDR2 YFSETQ. The CDR3 loop is CASSLGLAQPSSYNEQFF.

This chain connects TRBV4-1 to TRBJ1-1. The CDR3 loop spans 15 amino acids. Germline CDR1 and CDR2: MGHRA and YSYEKL. CDR3: CASSQDWRLNTEAFF.

The J gene is TRBJ2-1, the V gene TRBV29-1; TCRdb outputs TRBD1, but without DNA this stays unchecked. Germline CDR1 SQVTM, CDR2 ANQGSEA. CDR3 length: 14 residues. The CDR3: CSSFTGTGYNEQFF.

The genes are TRBV4-1 and TRBJ2-7; there is no DNA to check the TCRdb D call of TRBD2. The CDR3 spans 15 residues. Germline loops: CDR1 MGHRA, CDR2 YSYEKL. This CDR3 is CASSQTTSGSYEQYF.

The chain uses TRBV15 and TRBJ1-2. The CDR3 extends over 14 amino acids. CDR1 is LNHNV and CDR2 is YYDKDF in the germline V gene (reference sequence). The CDR3 sequence is CATSSRGRGYGYTF.

The chain couples TRBV3-1 to TRBJ2-1; without DNA, the TCRdb call of TRBD1 cannot be checked. Germline assignment: CDR1 LGHDT and CDR2 YNNKEL (reference sequence). The CDR3 has 15 residues. CDR3 in amino acids: CASSQTGGKGNEQFF.

The chain combines TRBV4-2 with TRBJ2-3; lacking DNA, the TRBD2 call made by TCRdb goes unchecked. CDR3 length equals 16 residues. Per germline, CDR1 LGHNA and CDR2 YNFKEQ. The CDR3 protein is CASSSGTSADRYTQYF.

The V and J genes are TRBV11-2 and TRBJ2-3; the TRBD1 assignment by TCRdb is unverifiable without DNA. CDR3 length: 14 residues. In germline, CDR1 is SGHAT, CDR2 FQNNGV. The CDR3 here is CASSLRERTDTQYF.

This rearrangement joins TRBV27 to TRBJ2-3; with no DNA, the TCRdb D assignment of TRBD2 cannot be verified. The CDR3 is 14 residues long. The germline V gene has CDR1 MNHEY and CDR2 SMNVEV (reference sequence). The CDR3 loop reads CASSSGGRTDTQYF.

This chain connects TRBV6-6 to TRBJ2-2; TCRdb designates TRBD1, a call that cannot be tested without DNA. Germline V gene lookup returns CDR1 MNHNY and CDR2 SVGAGI (reference sequence). The CDR3 extends over 17 amino acids. The CDR3 sequence: CASSYAGGLKNTGELFF.

V usage is TRBV20-1 and J usage is TRBJ1-1; with no DNA, the TCRdb D assignment of TRBD1 cannot be verified. Looked up from germline, CDR1 is DFQATT and CDR2 is SNEGSKA (reference sequence). The CDR3 runs to 15 residues. The CDR3 is CSARDRTGKSTEAFF.

This chain connects TRBV7-7 to TRBJ2-2; TCRdb gives TRBD1 as the D gene, but with no DNA this cannot be confirmed. Germline V gives CDR1 SSHAT, CDR2 FNYEAQ (reference sequence). This CDR3 is 17 amino acids long. The CDR3 sequence: CASSSTLGRRSTGELFF.

V gene TRBV27 combines with J gene TRBJ2-1; TCRdb's D gene call, TRBD2, goes unchecked for lack of DNA. CDR1 and CDR2 from the germline V gene are MNHEY and SMNVEV (reference sequence). The CDR3 consists of 21 residues. CDR3 sequence: CASSKHPLGLAGGLSYNEQFF.

This chain connects TRBV11-3 to TRBJ1-3; checking the TCRdb D call of TRBD1 is not possible without DNA. The CDR3 is 15 residues long. Per the germline V gene, CDR1 is SGHNT and CDR2 is YENEEA. The chain's CDR3 is CASSLRGHGGNTIYF.

V gene TRBV11-3 combines with J gene TRBJ2-1. Germline CDR1 SGHNT, CDR2 YENEEA. CDR3 size: 13 residues. This chain's CDR3 is CASSISGNNEQFF.